Presented here are 23 T cell receptor beta chains from one specimen sequenced in a study of shared clonotypes between healthy human individuals. Clones were sequenced by immunoSEQ multiplex PCR, and TCRdb holds only the in-frame ones, with some missing. The sample includes a few million clones, over 90% seen only once; the top ten take about 0.41%. The sequenced sample consisted of naive CD4+ T cells from PBMCs. Subset noted: CD45RA+ positively selected. The receptors were gathered from a man between 18 and 29 years old in good health. Some clones in this sample may be carry-over from other donors' samples.

On this clone: Other DNA sequences from this sample encode an identical CDR3 as well. This rearrangement joins TRBV7-9 to TRBJ2-3; D is possibly TRBD2 (5 bases). Germline assignment: CDR1 SEHNR and CDR2 FQNEAQ (reference sequence). The CDR3 has 14 amino acids. Trimming shortened V by 1 base and J by 2 bases, and 7 bases separated the two germline ends. CDR3 in amino acids: CASSLGLTTDTQYF. CDR3 nucleotides: TGTGCCAGCAGCTTAGGACTAACCACAGATACGCAGTATTTT.

Of note for this clone: The sample contains more than one DNA sequence encoding this CDR3. The rearrangement links TRBV5-1 to TRBJ2-1, with TRBD2 matching over 10 bases. The V segment lost 4 bases and the J segment 2 bases; nucleotides outside the gene matches: 3. Looked up from germline, CDR1 is SGHRS and CDR2 is YFSETQ. The CDR3 covers 15 residues. The CDR3 sequence: CASSPLAGAYNEQFF. CDR3 nucleotides: TGCGCCAGCAGCCCCCTAGCGGGAGCCTACAATGAGCAGTTCTTC.

This chain joins TRBV5-1 and TRBJ2-7, with TRBD1 as a possible D gene (6 bases). Trimming took 3 bases from V and 3 from J, leaving 13 bases between them. Germline V CDR1 and CDR2: SGHRS, YFSETQ. This CDR3 region has 14 residues. DNA of the CDR3: TGCGCCAGCAGCTCTCCCCAGGGGTACTACGAGCAGTACTTC. Translation gives CASSSPQGYYEQYF. Filled out from reference TRBV5-1 and TRBJ2-7, the complete variable domain reads KAGVTQTPRYLIKTRGQQVTLSCSPISGHRSVSWYQQTPGQGLQFLFEYFSETQRNKGNFPGRFSGRQFSNSRSEMNVSTLELGDSALYLCASSSPQGYYEQYFGPGTRLTVT.

The chain joins TRBV7-8 to TRBJ2-7; 11 nucleotides align to TRBD2. CDR1 and CDR2 from the germline V gene are SGHVS and FQNEAQ. The CDR3 extends over 18 amino acids. The V gene end was trimmed by 3 bases and the J gene end by 0 bases; junction bases not matched to a gene: 10. This CDR3 is CASSFLVAGGRSSYEQYF. The CDR3 DNA sequence: TGTGCCAGCAGCTTCCTTGTAGCGGGAGGGAGGAGCTCCTACGAGCAGTACTTC.

Written as DNA, the CDR3 is TGTGCCAGCAGCTTTCCCAGGCCCGGTTCCTACGAGCAGTACTTC. Protein product: CASSFPRPGSYEQYF. The J gene is TRBJ2-7, the V gene TRBV5-4; D gene ambiguous. Germline V gene lookup returns CDR1 SGHNT and CDR2 YYREEE (reference sequence). The CDR3 is 15 residues long. V was pared by 2 bases and J by 1 base, with 13 bases between.

The V call is TRBV6-5, the J call TRBJ1-5; possibly TRBD1 for D (5 bases). Deletions cut 2 bases from V and 3 bases from J, with 5 bases between. Germline V gene data show CDR1 as MNHEY and CDR2 as SVGAGI. The CDR3 covers 13 residues. CDR3 sequence reads: CASSYGTNQPQHF. In DNA, the CDR3 is TGTGCCAGCAGTTACGGGACCAATCAGCCCCAGCATTTT.

The genes are TRBV30 and TRBJ2-7; 8 bases are a match to TRBD1. Trimming cost V 2 bases and J 5 bases; bases outside gene matches: 8. CDR1 and CDR2 (germline): GTSNPN, SVGIG (reference sequence). The CDR3 is made up of 14 amino acids. CDR3 in DNA: TGTGCCTGGAGTCGACAGGGGACTTCCAACGAGCAGTACTTC. Its translation is CAWSRQGTSNEQYF.

To note about this clone: This same CDR3 is encoded by further DNA sequences in the sample. This chain links TRBV18 with TRBJ2-1; TRBD2 aligns across 13 bases. The germline gives CDR1 KGHSH, CDR2 LQKENI. This CDR3 contains 16 residues. Trimming cost V 3 bases and J 1 base; bases outside gene matches: 0. The CDR3 sequence is CASSPGLAGSYNEQFF. CDR3 DNA: TGTGCCAGCTCACCGGGACTAGCGGGGTCCTACAATGAGCAGTTCTTC. The entire variable domain, with the rest obtained from reference TRBV18 and TRBJ2-1, is as follows: NAGVMQNPRHLVRRRGQEARLRCSPMKGHSHVYWYRQLPEEGLKFMVYLQKENIIDESGMPKERFSAEFPKEGPSILRIQQVVRGDSAAYFCASSPGLAGSYNEQFFGPGTRLTVL.

This sequence joins TRBV28 and TRBJ1-5; 7 nucleotides match TRBD1. V dropped 6 bases and J dropped 5; count of bases not matched to a gene: 4. Germline V lookup: CDR1 MDHEN, CDR2 SYDVKM. The CDR3 is 13 residues long. As DNA, the CDR3 is TGTGCCAGCAGATCCCAGGGGGATCAGCCCCAGCATTTT. This encodes CASRSQGDQPQHF. Full variable domain (remainder filled in from reference TRBV28 and TRBJ1-5): DVKVTQSSRYLVKRTGEKVFLECVQDMDHENMFWYRQDPGLGLRLIYFSYDVKMKEKGDIPEGYSVSREKKERFSLILESASTNQTSMYLCASRSQGDQPQHFGDGTRLSIL.

The J gene is TRBJ1-2, the V gene TRBV6-1; D is undetermined. The CDR3 spans 13 residues. CDR1 is MNHNS, CDR2 SASEGT, per germline. V was cut by 6 bases and J by 0 bases, with 8 bases left in between. CDR3 in amino acids: CASREQANYGYTF. CDR3 DNA: TGTGCCAGCAGGGAACAAGCTAACTATGGCTACACCTTC.

J is TRBJ2-1 and V is TRBV18; perhaps TRBD1 as D (6 bases). The V gene lost 6 bases and the J gene lost 10 bases, with 16 bases spanning the gap. Germline-derived CDR1 and CDR2 are KGHSH and LQKENI. The CDR3 consists of 13 residues. The CDR3 protein is CASSQNPGTEQFF. As DNA, the CDR3 is TGTGCCAGCTCTCAAAACCCCGGGACAGAGCAGTTCTTC.

The chain uses TRBV5-1 and TRBJ2-1; 10 nucleotides match TRBD1. The ends lost 3 bases at V and 9 bases at J; junction bases unmatched: 9. Germline V CDR1 and CDR2: SGHRS, YFSETQ. The CDR3 is made up of 15 amino acids. For the CDR3, the DNA is TGCGCCAGCAGCTCCGGGACAGGGGTGGGGAGTGAGCAGTTCTTC. This translates into CASSSGTGVGSEQFF.

The chain links TRBV1 to TRBJ2-7; the listed D gene, TRBD2, was not tested against the DNA. TRBV1 is a listed pseudogene. The CDR3 spans 15 residues. CDR3 amino acids: CTPKGGLAIRYEQYF. The CDR3, as DNA: TGCACCCCAAAGGGAGGGCTAGCGATTCGATACGAGCAGTACTTC.

The V gene is TRBV13, the J gene TRBJ2-1, with D maybe TRBD1 (6 bases). CDR1 is PRHDT, CDR2 FYEKMQ, per germline (reference sequence). The CDR3 is 16 amino acids. The V end lost 5 bases, the J end lost 4 bases, and 18 bases lay between the germline ends. CDR3 loop: CASSLSQWDTYNEQFF. In DNA form, the CDR3 reads TGTGCCAGCAGCCTTAGTCAATGGGACACTTACAATGAGCAGTTCTTC.

V gene TRBV5-4 combines with J gene TRBJ1-1; D is uncertain. The CDR3 covers 15 residues. CDR1 and CDR2 (germline): SGHNT, YYREEE (reference sequence). The germline V and J ends were trimmed by 3 bases and 1 base, with 13 bases remaining between them. The CDR3 DNA is TGTGCCAGCAGCTCCAAGGTGTCGGGGAACACTGAAGCTTTCTTT. It specifies CASSSKVSGNTEAFF.

This rearrangement joins TRBV19 to TRBJ2-5; a weak D match, TRBD1 (6 bases). Between the trimmed V and J ends, which lost 3 bases and 4 bases, there was a span of 12 bases. CDR3 length equals 14 residues. The V gene's germline CDR1 is LNHDA and CDR2 SQIVND (reference sequence). The CDR3 nucleotides read TGTGCCAGTAGTATCACCCTAGGGGGAGAGACCCAGTACTTC. Its translation is CASSITLGGETQYF.

V gene TRBV5-4 combines with J gene TRBJ2-1; 11 bases match TRBD2. The trim removed 4 bases at V and 8 bases at J, leaving 8 bases unmatched. This CDR3 contains 15 residues. Germline values: CDR1 SGHNT, CDR2 YYREEE (reference sequence). The DNA of the CDR3 is TGTGCCAGCAGCCATACTAGCGGGAGAGAGGATGAGCAGTTCTTC. This sequence encodes CASSHTSGREDEQFF.

The J gene is TRBJ2-1, the V gene TRBV18, with TRBD2 as a possible D gene (5 bases). V was cut by 6 bases and J by 4 bases, with 13 bases left in between. This CDR3 is 14 amino acids long. The germline V gene encodes CDR1 KGHSH and CDR2 LQKENI. CDR3 DNA sequence: TGTGCCAGCTCCCCGGCGGGTAGGTACAATGAGCAGTTCTTC. Amino acid sequence: CASSPAGRYNEQFF.

This clone occurred a few times. The chain's CDR3 is CASTSTGSGTEAFF. The CDR3 DNA sequence: TGTGCCAGCACCTCCACAGGCTCGGGGACTGAAGCTTTCTTT. The rearrangement uses TRBV7-9 and TRBJ1-1; maybe TRBD1 (5 bases). CDR3 length equals 14 residues. V lost 7 bases and J 5 bases, leaving 17 bases between the germline ends. Looked up from germline, CDR1 is SEHNR and CDR2 is FQNEAQ (reference sequence).

The gene calls are TRBV30 and TRBJ1-4; tentatively, D is TRBD1 (6 bases). CDR3 length: 15 amino acids. The V end lost 0 bases, the J end lost 7 bases, and 15 bases lay between the germline ends. Per germline, CDR1 GTSNPN and CDR2 SVGIG (reference sequence). CDR3 region: CAWSVLGRGGEKLFF. The CDR3 DNA sequence: TGTGCCTGGAGTGTATTAGGCAGGGGAGGTGAAAAACTGTTTTTT.

The chain couples TRBV4-2 to TRBJ2-2; D unresolved. CDR1 and CDR2 (germline): LGHNA, YNFKEQ. With 4 bases removed from V and 4 bases from J, the gap between germline ends came to 10 bases. There are 14 residues in the CDR3. The DNA of the CDR3 is TGTGCCAGCAGCCGTGTAAGAGCCACCGGGGAGCTGTTTTTT. This translates into CASSRVRATGELFF.

In its sample, this clone was seen a few times. The chain couples TRBV28 to TRBJ1-1; D unresolved. Germline values: CDR1 MDHEN, CDR2 SYDVKM. The CDR3 covers 14 residues. V lost 4 bases and J lost 5, with 14 bases in between. The CDR3 loop reads CASSSYTVRTEAFF. For the CDR3, the DNA is TGTGCCAGCAGTTCCTACACCGTACGGACTGAAGCTTTCTTT.

This chain connects TRBV29-1 to TRBJ1-2; D is ambiguous. This CDR3 has 11 residues. Germline V gene lookup returns CDR1 SQVTM and CDR2 ANQGSEA. Trimming left V 5 bases short and J 5 bases short, with 9 bases between. The CDR3, as DNA: TGCAGCGTTTCAACGGCATATGGCTACACCTTC. It encodes CSVSTAYGYTF.